This T cell receptor (beta chain) was retrieved from a study of T cell responses to AZD1222 COVID-19 vaccine (dated by TCRdb to about 2021). The study in broad terms: AZD1222 recipients given second doses at about 4 weeks or at about 12 weeks were pooled, since spike-specific TCR depth and breadth were not found to differ between the two schedules. A total of 233 trial participants underwent TCR sequencing, of whom 207 had received two doses of AZD1222 and approximately 26 had received two doses of the MenACWY control vaccine. Trial participants were enrolled by age into subgroups of 18-55, 56-69 and 70-plus years, and around 150, 28 and 57 TCR-sequenced participants, respectively, were included in these subgroups. Broader findings and caveats from the paper: Because no samples from the day 14 peak response were available, repertoires could be characterized only after the peak T cell response. After two AZD1222 doses, spike-specific TCR breadth and depth were significantly higher than at day 0 and than in MenACWY recipients. CD4 TCRs associated with the vaccine covered the entire spike protein, and the dominant responses were in regions 160-218 and 743-854. Conclusions about previously exposed vaccinees were limited because only six AZD1222 recipients were SARS-CoV-2 seropositive at baseline. Most participants were white British and females outnumbered males, and the authors suggested that clonal diversity may have been underestimated. Nearly half of unique spike-specific TCRs reportedly recognized epitopes outside regions mutated in the B.1.351 and B.1.1.7 variants. In the small 56-69-year group, the increase in depth fell short of significance, most likely because of low power.

The time point label corresponds to: baseline before first vaccination. The vaccinee samples were drawn from two UK trials, COV001 and COV002, one of which was a single-blind randomized controlled phase 2/3 trial testing AZD1222 (ChAdOx1 nCoV-19) in healthy adults. For TCRbeta chain sequencing, PBMC samples were collected from trial participants at day 0 and at day 28 after the second dose. A note on this clone: It lacks a known antigen. One base away there is no much larger clone; base qualities are not given.

CDR1 and CDR2 are read off the germline V gene as MNHNS and SASEGT. Measured from the cysteine to the phenylalanine, the CDR3 is 14 residues long. The only DNA kept is the CDR3, 42 bases in frame from the first base. V drops 3 bases and J drops 7 bases, leaving 15 bases in between. The CDR3 regions of human TCRbeta chains were subjected to immunosequencing. On the study's bioinformatics: TCRs in the repertoires were compared against a reference library of SARS-CoV-2-specific TCRs that had been generated with the MIRA antigen-specificity platform. Breadth was defined as the fraction of unique TCRs that were SARS-CoV-2-associated, and depth was defined as the fraction of total T cells that were SARS-CoV-2-associated. Each spike-specific TCR was assigned to its reactive spike region and to a CD4 or CD8 class using the MIRA data. Log10-transformed breadth and depth values were compared by one-way ANOVA with Sidak's multiple comparisons tests. TCRdb took over this immuneACCESS table, retaining in-frame rearrangements with V and J assigned. Such tables are incomplete; in checked studies, under half of the missing clones stem from an unresolved V gene, and the remainder is unexplained. Clonal size and the V and J genes are those of that table, whereas D and trimming came from the DNA. In all, the sample holds 84,000 or so clones, and about 92% of those were seen once. Less than 3.5% of the sample rests with the top ten.

The receptor chain draws on TRBV6-1 and TRBJ1-2; a weak D assignment points to TRBD1 (5 bases agree). The sequences come from peripheral blood, collected on day 0 of AZD1222 vaccination. This receptor was obtained from an adult in good health. The CDR3: CASSDQGGSSGYTF. In nucleotides, the sequence is TGTGCCAGCAGTGACCAGGGAGGCTCGTCTGGCTACACCTTC.